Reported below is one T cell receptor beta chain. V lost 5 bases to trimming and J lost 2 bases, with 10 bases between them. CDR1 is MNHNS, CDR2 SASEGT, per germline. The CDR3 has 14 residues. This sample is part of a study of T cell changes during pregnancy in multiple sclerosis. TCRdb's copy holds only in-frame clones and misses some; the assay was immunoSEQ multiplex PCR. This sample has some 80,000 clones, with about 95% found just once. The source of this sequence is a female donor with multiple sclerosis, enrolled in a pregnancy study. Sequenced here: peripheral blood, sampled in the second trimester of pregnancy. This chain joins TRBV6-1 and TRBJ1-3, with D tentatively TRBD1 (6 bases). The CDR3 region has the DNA TGTGCCAGCAGTAAAAAGGGGGCTGGAAACACCATATATTTT. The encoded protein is CASSKKGAGNTIYF.